The 19 T cell receptor beta chains below were found in one sample sequenced in a study of regulatory T cells in long-lasting Graves disease. Combining iRepertoire HTBI primers with Arm-PCR of CDR3 regions, the authors built TCR beta libraries. TCRdb redid the calling of the multiplex PCR reads with MiXCR, one entry per CDR3 protein. The table lists roughly 450,000 distinct CDR3 sequences, around a fifth of them singletons. Time point here: persistent/refractory GD, antithyroid drugs over 5 years with positive TRAb. PBMC-derived RNA was used for the TCR library. Sequencing was performed on peripheral blood mononuclear cells (PBMCs), taken when the disease was refractory, from a patient treated with antithyroid drugs. These receptors originate from a female donor with Graves disease.

This clonotype was recorded at least ten times. V and J are TRBV28 and TRBJ1-2, with a weak D call TRBD1 (5 bases). The V and J ends lost 2 bases and 7 bases respectively, with 20 bases between them. Germline values: CDR1 MDHEN, CDR2 SYDVKM. This CDR3 comprises 16 residues. CDR3 nucleotide sequence: TGTGCCAGCAGTTTAGTGATCCTGGGACCGTTTGGTGGCTACACCTTC. It yields the protein CASSLVILGPFGGYTF.

This chain uses TRBV7-8 with TRBJ1-5; D uncertain. Trimming removed 1 base at V and 2 bases at J, with 12 bases between. CDR1 is SGHVS and CDR2 is FQNEAQ in the germline V gene. The CDR3 runs 16 residues. In DNA form, the CDR3 reads TGTGCCAGCAGCTTAGAGGGCACTCGACGCAATCAGCCCCAGCATTTT. This encodes CASSLEGTRRNQPQHF.

Comments on this clonotype: Since a much larger clone is just one base distant, this may be a read error. This rearrangement joins TRBV7-3 to TRBJ1-1, with TRBD1 as a possible D gene (5 bases). This CDR3 has 15 amino acids. Looked up from germline, CDR1 is SGHTA and CDR2 is FQGTGA. CDR3 in DNA: TGTGCCAGCAGCTTATCCGGGGCAAAGTACACTGAAGCTTCCTTT. The encoded protein is CASSLSGAKYTEASF.

This clonotype was seen ten or more times. The V call is TRBV2, the J call TRBJ2-1, with D possibly TRBD1 on 5 matching bases. Germline-derived CDR1 and CDR2 are SNHLY and FYNNEI. This CDR3 region has 12 residues. Trimming pared 6 bases from V and 9 bases from J, leaving 12 bases between. The CDR3 coding sequence is TGTGCCAGCAGCAGGGATTTGAGTGAGCAGTTCTTC. Amino acid sequence: CASSRDLSEQFF.

Concerning this clonotype itself: At one end, the junction sequence differs from germline, possibly due to a read error. This rearrangement joins TRBV2 to TRBJ2-1; 9 nucleotides match TRBD2. The germline gives CDR1 SNHLY, CDR2 FYNNEI. The CDR3 extends over 15 amino acids. The CDR3, as DNA: TGTGCCAGAAAGACGGCTAGCGGGATATACAGTGAGCAGTTCTTC. The encoded protein is CARKTASGIYSEQFF.

This clonotype was counted ten times or more. The chain is built from TRBV28 and TRBJ1-2; TRBD1 is a possible D gene (6 bases). V lost 7 bases, J lost 7 bases, and 13 bases lay in between. CDR1 and CDR2 (germline): MDHEN, SYDVKM. This CDR3 region has 12 residues. CDR3 DNA: TGTGCCAGCACCGAAGGGGGGACTGGCTACACCTTC. Protein sequence: CASTEGGTGYTF.

This clonotype was observed a handful of times. The chain has TRBV11-3 and TRBJ2-3, with 8 positions matching TRBD2. The V gene's germline CDR1 is SGHNT and CDR2 YENEEA. V lost 5 bases, J lost 2 bases, and 18 bases stayed unmatched. The CDR3 consists of 19 residues. This CDR3 reads CASSEGGLSGGPVTDTQYF. DNA of the CDR3: TGTGCCAGCAGCGAAGGCGGTTTGTCGGGAGGGCCCGTCACAGATACGCAGTATTTT.

This clonotype was counted only a few times. The chain couples TRBV6-5 to TRBJ2-3; D is ambiguous. This CDR3 comprises 15 residues. Germline assignment: CDR1 MNHEY and CDR2 SVGAGI. Trimming pared 2 bases from V and 3 bases from J, leaving 12 bases between. CDR3 region: CASSYRAIMTDTQYF. The CDR3 nucleotides are TGTGCCAGCAGTTACAGGGCTATCATGACAGATACGCAGTATTTT.

The sample holds many counts of this clonotype. Because the CDR3's place on the DNA is in doubt, the DNA is left out and the CDR3 is given as listed by TCRdb. The rearrangement links TRBV28 to TRBJ2-6; the table gives TRBD1 as D, unverified against the DNA. Germline CDR1 MDHEN, CDR2 SYDVKM. The CDR3 totals 18 residues, both ends included. CDR3 residues: CASSSGQGAFFGANVLTF.

This CDR3 reads CATSSEIFPGPTLAKNIQYF. The CDR3 DNA sequence: TGTGCCACCAGCAGCGAAATTTTCCCGGGACCTACTCTAGCCAAAAACATTCAGTACTTC. The chain uses TRBV15 and TRBJ2-4; TRBD1 or TRBD2 may be the D gene (5 bases each). The CDR3 covers 20 residues. From germline, CDR1 is LNHNV and CDR2 YYDKDF (reference sequence). The V gene lost 3 bases and the J gene lost 0 bases, with 24 bases spanning the gap.

This clonotype was observed a single time. Given a much more abundant clone one base away, this may be a read error. The genes are TRBV7-3 and TRBJ1-2; D is possibly TRBD1 (5 bases). Per germline, CDR1 SGHTA and CDR2 FQGTGA. This CDR3 comprises 15 residues. As DNA, the CDR3 is TGTGCCAACAGCTTAAGCCAGGGCAATAACTATGGCTACACCTTC. This codes for CANSLSQGNNYGYTF.

In this sample, this clonotype turned up many times. The CDR3 is CASSYRDAYEAFF. CDR3 nucleotides: TGTGCCAGCAGTTACCGGGACGCATATGAAGCTTTCTTT. The chain has TRBV6-2 or TRBV6-3 and TRBJ1-1; a weak D match, TRBD1 (5 bases). From germline, CDR1 is MNHEY and CDR2 SVGEGT. The germline V and J ends were trimmed by 2 bases and 7 bases, with 11 bases remaining between them. This CDR3 has 13 residues.

The J gene is TRBJ2-7, the V gene TRBV11-1; a possible D gene is TRBD1 (6 bases). The V end lost 5 bases, the J end lost 0 bases, and 14 bases lay between the germline ends. Germline V CDR1 and CDR2: SGHAT, FQDESV (reference sequence). This CDR3 comprises 15 residues. The CDR3 region has the DNA TGTGCCAGCAGCCCTAGGACAGCCCCCTCCTACGAGCAGTACTTC. Residues: CASSPRTAPSYEQYF.

V gene TRBV13 combines with J gene TRBJ1-2; D not certain. The V and J ends lost 7 bases and 2 bases respectively, with 11 bases between them. Germline V gene data show CDR1 as PRHDT and CDR2 as FYEKMQ (reference sequence). CDR3 size: 13 residues. The chain's CDR3 is CASTARGNYGYTF. In DNA, the CDR3 is TGTGCCAGCACCGCACGGGGAAACTATGGCTACACCTTC.

The table lists this clonotype with a few counts. CDR3 amino acids: CASTGIDSNQPQHF. In DNA form, the CDR3 reads TGTGCCAGCACAGGGATTGATAGCAATCAGCCCCAGCATTTT. The chain uses TRBV2 and TRBJ1-5; perhaps TRBD1 as D (5 bases). Trimming took 7 bases from V and 0 from J, leaving 10 bases between them. The length of the CDR3 is 14 residues. The germline gives CDR1 SNHLY, CDR2 FYNNEI.

This clonotype was seen ten or more times. The chain has TRBV27 and TRBJ1-2; D possibly corresponds to TRBD1 (5 bases). Per the germline V gene, CDR1 is MNHEY and CDR2 is SMNVEV (reference sequence). This CDR3 contains 16 residues. The ends were cut back, 3 bases at V and 6 bases at J, with 20 bases in the middle. The DNA of the CDR3 is TGTGCCAGCAGTTTTTGGCAGGGCGGAGGCGCAAATGGCTACACCTTC. It encodes CASSFWQGGGANGYTF.

This clonotype was seen at least ten times. The chain employs TRBV12-3 or TRBV12-4 and TRBJ1-2; TRBD1 matches at 7 bases. This CDR3 is built from 14 residues. The trim removed 7 bases at V and 5 bases at J, leaving 10 bases unmatched. The CDR3 nucleotides are TGTGCCAGCACAAGGACAGGCCCAGGTTATGGCTACACCTTC. Translated: CASTRTGPGYGYTF.

The chain joins TRBV20-1 to TRBJ2-7, with a weak D call TRBD1 (6 bases). V dropped 6 bases and J dropped 4 bases, with 10 bases sitting between them. CDR3 length equals 11 residues. Germline V gives CDR1 DFQATT, CDR2 SNEGSKA (reference sequence). Written as DNA, the CDR3 is TGCAGTGCCCCACAGGGATACGAGCAGTACTTC. Translating gives CSAPQGYEQYF.

This chain connects TRBV3-1 to TRBJ1-3; 8 bases are shared with TRBD1. CDR3 length equals 13 residues. With V trimmed by 6 bases and J by 4 bases, 2 bases remained unmatched. The germline gives CDR1 LGHDT, CDR2 YNNKEL (reference sequence). The CDR3 DNA follows: TGTGCCAGCAGATGGGACAGGGGAAACACCATATATTTT. Translated, it gives CASRWDRGNTIYF.